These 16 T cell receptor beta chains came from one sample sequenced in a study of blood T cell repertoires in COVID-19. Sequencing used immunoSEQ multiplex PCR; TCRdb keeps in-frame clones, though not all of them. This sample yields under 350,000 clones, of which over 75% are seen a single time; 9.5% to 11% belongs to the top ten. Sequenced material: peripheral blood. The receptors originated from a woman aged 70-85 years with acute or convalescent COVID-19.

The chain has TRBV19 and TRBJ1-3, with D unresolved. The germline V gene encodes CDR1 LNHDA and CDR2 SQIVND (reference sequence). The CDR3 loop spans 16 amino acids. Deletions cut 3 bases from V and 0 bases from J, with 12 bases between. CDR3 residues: CASSMAVPSSGNTIYF. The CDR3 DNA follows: TGTGCCAGTAGTATGGCGGTCCCCAGCTCTGGAAACACCATATATTTT.

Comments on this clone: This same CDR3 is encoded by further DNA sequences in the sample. The CDR3 reads CASSEARGGYNEQFF. CDR3 sequence (DNA): TGTGCCAGCAGTGAAGCGCGGGGGGGGTACAATGAGCAGTTCTTC. This sequence joins TRBV2 and TRBJ2-1, with 9 bases that match TRBD2. The CDR3 has 15 amino acids. The germline V gene encodes CDR1 SNHLY and CDR2 FYNNEI. The J segment lost 4 bases and the V segment lost 0 bases, leaving 1 base of the junction unmatched. Using reference TRBV2 and TRBJ2-1 for the parts outside the CDR3, the full variable domain is EPEVTQTPSHQVTQMGQEVILRCVPISNHLYFYWYRQILGQKVEFLVSFYNNEISEKSEIFDDQFSVERPDGSNFTLKIRSTKLEDSAMYFCASSEARGGYNEQFFGPGTRLTVL.

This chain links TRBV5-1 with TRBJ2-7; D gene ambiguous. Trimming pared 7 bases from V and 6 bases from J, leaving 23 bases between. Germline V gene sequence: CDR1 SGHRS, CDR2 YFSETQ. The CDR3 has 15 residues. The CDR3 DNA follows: TGCGCCAGCGCTCCCGATTCCCCGGCCTCGGGCGAGCAGTACTTC. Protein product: CASAPDSPASGEQYF.

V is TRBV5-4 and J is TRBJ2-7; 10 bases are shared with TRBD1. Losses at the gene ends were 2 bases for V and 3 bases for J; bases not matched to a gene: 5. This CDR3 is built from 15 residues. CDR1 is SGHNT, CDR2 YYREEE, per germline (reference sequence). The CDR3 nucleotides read TGTGCCAGCAGCTTCGGGGACAGGGGAATCTACGAGCAGTACTTC. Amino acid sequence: CASSFGDRGIYEQYF.

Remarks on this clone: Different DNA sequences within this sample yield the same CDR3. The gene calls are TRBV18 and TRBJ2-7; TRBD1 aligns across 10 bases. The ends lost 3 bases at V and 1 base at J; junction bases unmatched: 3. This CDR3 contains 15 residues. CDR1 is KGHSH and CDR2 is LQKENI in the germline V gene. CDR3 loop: CASSPDRGSSYEQYF. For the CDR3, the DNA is TGTGCCAGCTCACCGGACAGGGGGTCTTCCTACGAGCAGTACTTC.

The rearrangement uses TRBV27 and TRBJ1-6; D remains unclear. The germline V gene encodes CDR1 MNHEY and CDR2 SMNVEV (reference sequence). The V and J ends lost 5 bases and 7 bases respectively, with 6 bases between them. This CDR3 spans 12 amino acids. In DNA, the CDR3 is TGTGCCAGCAGTGTACTCAATTCACCCCTCCACTTT. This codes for CASSVLNSPLHF.

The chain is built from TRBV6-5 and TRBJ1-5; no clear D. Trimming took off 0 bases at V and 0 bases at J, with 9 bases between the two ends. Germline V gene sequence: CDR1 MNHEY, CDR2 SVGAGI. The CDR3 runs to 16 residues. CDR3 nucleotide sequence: TGTGCCAGCAGTTACTCGAGACAATATAGCAATCAGCCCCAGCATTTT. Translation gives CASSYSRQYSNQPQHF.

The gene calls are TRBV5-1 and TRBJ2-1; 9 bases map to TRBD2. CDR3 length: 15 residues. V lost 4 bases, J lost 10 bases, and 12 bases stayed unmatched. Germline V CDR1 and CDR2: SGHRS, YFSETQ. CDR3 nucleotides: TGCGCCAGCAGCCCCGCGGGCGGGGGGGCAGCCGAGCAGTTCTTC. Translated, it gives CASSPAGGGAAEQFF. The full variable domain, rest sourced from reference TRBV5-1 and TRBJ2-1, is KAGVTQTPRYLIKTRGQQVTLSCSPISGHRSVSWYQQTPGQGLQFLFEYFSETQRNKGNFPGRFSGRQFSNSRSEMNVSTLELGDSALYLCASSPAGGGAAEQFFGPGTRLTVL.

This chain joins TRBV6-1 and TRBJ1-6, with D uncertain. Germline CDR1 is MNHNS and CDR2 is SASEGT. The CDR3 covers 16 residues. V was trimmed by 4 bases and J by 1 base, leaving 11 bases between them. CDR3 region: CASSGPFGSYNSPLHF. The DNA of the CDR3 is TGTGCCAGCAGTGGACCCTTCGGGTCCTATAATTCACCCCTCCACTTT.

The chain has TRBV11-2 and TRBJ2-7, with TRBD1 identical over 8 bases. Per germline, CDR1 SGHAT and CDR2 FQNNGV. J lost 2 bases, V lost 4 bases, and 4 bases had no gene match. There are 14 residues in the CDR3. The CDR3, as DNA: TGTGCCAGCAGCTATACAGGGGGAACCTACGAGCAGTACTTC. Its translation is CASSYTGGTYEQYF.

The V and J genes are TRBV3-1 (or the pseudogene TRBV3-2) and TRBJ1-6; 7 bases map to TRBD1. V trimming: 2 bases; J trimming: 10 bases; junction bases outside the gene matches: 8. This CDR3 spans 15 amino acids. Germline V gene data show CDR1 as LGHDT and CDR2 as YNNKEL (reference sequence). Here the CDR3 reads CASSQLTGRNSPLHF. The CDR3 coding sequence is TGTGCCAGCAGCCAATTGACAGGGAGAAACTCACCCCTCCACTTT.

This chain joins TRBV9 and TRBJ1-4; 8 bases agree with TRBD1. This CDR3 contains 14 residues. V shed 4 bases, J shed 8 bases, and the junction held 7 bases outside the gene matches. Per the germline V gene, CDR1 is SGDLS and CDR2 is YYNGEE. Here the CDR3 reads CASSLGQGQEKLFF. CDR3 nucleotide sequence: TGTGCCAGCAGCCTAGGACAGGGACAAGAAAAACTGTTTTTT.

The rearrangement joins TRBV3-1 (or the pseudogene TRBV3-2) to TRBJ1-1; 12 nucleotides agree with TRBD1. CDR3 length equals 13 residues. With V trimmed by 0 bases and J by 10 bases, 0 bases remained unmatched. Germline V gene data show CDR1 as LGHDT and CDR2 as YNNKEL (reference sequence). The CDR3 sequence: CASSQEGQGAAFF. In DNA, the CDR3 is TGTGCCAGCAGCCAAGAGGGACAGGGGGCAGCTTTCTTT.

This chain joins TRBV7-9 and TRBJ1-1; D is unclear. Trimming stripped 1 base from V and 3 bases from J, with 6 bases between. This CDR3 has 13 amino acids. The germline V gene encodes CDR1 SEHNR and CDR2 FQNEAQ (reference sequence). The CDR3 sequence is CASSLESDTEAFF. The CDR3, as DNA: TGTGCCAGCAGCTTAGAATCCGACACTGAAGCTTTCTTT.

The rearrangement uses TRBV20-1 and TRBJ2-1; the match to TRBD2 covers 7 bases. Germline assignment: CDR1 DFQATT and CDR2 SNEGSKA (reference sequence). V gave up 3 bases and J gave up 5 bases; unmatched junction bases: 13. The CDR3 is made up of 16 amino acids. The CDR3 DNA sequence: TGCAGTGCTAGTCGGGATCTAGCGGCGACAAACAATGAGCAGTTCTTC. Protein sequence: CSASRDLAATNNEQFF.

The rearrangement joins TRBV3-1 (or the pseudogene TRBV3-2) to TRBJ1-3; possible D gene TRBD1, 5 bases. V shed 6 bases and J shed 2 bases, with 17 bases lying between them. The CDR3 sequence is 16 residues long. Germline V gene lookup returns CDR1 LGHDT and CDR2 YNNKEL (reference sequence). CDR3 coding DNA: TGTGCCAGCAGTCACCTCCCAAGGGGAACTGGAAACACCATATATTTT. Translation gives CASSHLPRGTGNTIYF.